These 12 T cell receptor beta chains originate from one sample sequenced in a study of T-cell reconstitution after alpha-beta-depleted transplantation in children. TCRbeta library preparation incorporated unique molecular identifiers. TCRdb reprocessed the PCR reads with MiXCR, giving one entry per CDR3 protein. The sample shows fewer than 120,000 distinct CDR3 sequences, 10% of them seen only once. Sequencing was performed on PBMCs from the stem cell graft donor, taken from the stem cell graft. Receptors originate from a human donor who donated a stem cell graft to a child with acute lymphoblastic leukemia.

This clonotype was counted many times. The CDR3 nucleotides are TGCGCCAGCAGCTCCATAAGACAGGGTGACAACTCTGGAAACACCATATATTTT. Translation gives CASSSIRQGDNSGNTIYF. The genes are TRBV5-1 and TRBJ1-3, with 7 bases aligning to TRBD1. V lost 3 bases, J lost 0 bases, and 12 bases stayed unmatched. Germline V lookup: CDR1 SGHRS, CDR2 YFSETQ. CDR3 length equals 18 residues.

This clonotype came up a few times. The chain has TRBV10-2 and TRBJ1-2; possibly TRBD1 for D (5 bases). The ends were cut back, 8 bases at V and 3 bases at J, with 13 bases in the middle. The CDR3 sequence is 13 residues long. Germline V gene data show CDR1 as WSHSY and CDR2 as SAAADI. The CDR3 DNA reads TGCGCCAGCTTGGGAGGGGAGGACTATGGCTACACCTTC. Amino acid sequence: CASLGGEDYGYTF.

This clonotype was found a few times. Its ends do not fully match the called genes, so a read error is possible. The J gene is TRBJ1-2, the V gene TRBV12-3 or TRBV12-4, with TRBD1 as a possible D gene (6 bases). The CDR3 runs to 17 residues. CDR3 in amino acids: CTSSLLAGVAENYGYTF. The CDR3 nucleotides are TGTACCAGCAGTTTATTGGCAGGGGTTGCGGAAAACTATGGCTACACCTTC.

About this clonotype: A much bigger clone sits one base away, suggesting this may be a read error. V usage is TRBV6-1 and J usage is TRBJ2-6; 7 nucleotides align to TRBD2. CDR1 MNHNS and CDR2 SASEGT come from the germline V gene. The CDR3 totals 15 residues. With V trimmed by 7 bases and J by 4 bases, 7 bases remained unmatched. This CDR3 reads CASTKNGRGANVLTF. The DNA for the CDR3 is TGTGCCAGCACCAAAAACGGGAGGGGGGCCAACGTCCTGACTTTC.

This clonotype was counted many times. The rearrangement links TRBV20-1 to TRBJ1-4, with D unclear. The V end was cut by 0 bases, the J end by 0 bases, with 14 bases between. Per the germline V gene, CDR1 is DFQATT and CDR2 is SNEGSKA (reference sequence). The CDR3 totals 17 residues. CDR3 nucleotide sequence: TGCAGTGCTAGAGACTCCCCCTGGGGAGCAACTAATGAAAAACTGTTTTTT. Amino acid sequence: CSARDSPWGATNEKLFF.

A remark on this clonotype: A much larger clone sits a single nucleotide away, making a read error possible. The V gene is TRBV20-1, the J gene TRBJ2-3; D may match TRBD1 or TRBD2 (6 bases each). CDR1 is DFQATT and CDR2 is SNEGSKA in the germline V gene (reference sequence). The CDR3 spans 13 residues. The CDR3 coding sequence is TGCACTGCTAGAGTAGGGGGGCGAGATACGCAGTATTTT. Translation: CTARVGGRDTQYF.

Many counts were recorded for this clonotype. The gene calls are TRBV27 and TRBJ2-6; D may be TRBD1 (5 bases). Germline V gives CDR1 MNHEY, CDR2 SMNVEV (reference sequence). The CDR3 is 17 residues long. V shed 2 bases and J shed 0 bases, with 11 bases lying between them. The CDR3 nucleotides read TGTGCCAGCAGTTTAGGGGCTGGTCCCTCTGGGGCCAACGTCCTGACTTTC. Translation gives CASSLGAGPSGANVLTF.

In this sample, this clonotype turned up many times. The gene calls are TRBV5-5 and TRBJ2-7; D is unclear. Per germline, CDR1 SGHKS and CDR2 YYEKEE (reference sequence). V lost 0 bases and J lost 7, with 5 bases in between. The CDR3 contains 11 residues. The CDR3 here is CASSLVWEQYF. In nucleotides, the CDR3 is TGTGCCAGCAGCTTGGTCTGGGAGCAGTACTTC.

This clonotype was recorded many times. This rearrangement joins TRBV12-3 or TRBV12-4 to TRBJ1-6; D gene ambiguous. The CDR3 loop spans 17 amino acids. Trimming left V 1 base short and J 3 bases short, with 13 bases between. The DNA for the CDR3 is TGTGCCAGCAGTTTAGTGTCAGGAGCACGCTATAATTCACCCCTCCACTTT. This codes for CASSLVSGARYNSPLHF.

This clonotype was seen many times. CDR3 residues: CASSSGTSGSYEQYF. CDR3 bases: TGTGCCAGCAGTTCCGGGACTAGCGGATCCTACGAGCAGTACTTC. This chain links TRBV28 with TRBJ2-7, with 11 positions matching TRBD2. CDR3 length: 15 residues. Germline assignment: CDR1 MDHEN and CDR2 SYDVKM. J gave up 1 base and V 4 bases, and 3 bases lay outside the gene matches.

This clonotype was observed at least ten times. The rearrangement uses TRBV6-2 or TRBV6-3 and TRBJ2-1; 7 bases align to TRBD2. This CDR3 spans 17 amino acids. The germline gives CDR1 MNHEY, CDR2 SVGEGT. Trimming took 5 bases from V and 2 from J; bases not matched to a gene: 12. The CDR3 coding sequence is TGTGCCAGCAGTACTGCCCATGGGCGGGAGCCCTACAATGAGCAGTTCTTC. Translated, it gives CASSTAHGREPYNEQFF.

This clonotype was recorded at least ten times. V usage is TRBV6-1 and J usage is TRBJ2-5, with 12 positions matching TRBD2. Trimming at V came to 2 bases and at J to 2 bases, leaving 0 bases not matched to a gene. The CDR3 is 15 amino acids. Germline V gives CDR1 MNHNS, CDR2 SASEGT. The CDR3 bases are TGTGCCAGCAGTGAACTAGCGGGGGGGCAAGAGACCCAGTACTTC. It yields the protein CASSELAGGQETQYF.